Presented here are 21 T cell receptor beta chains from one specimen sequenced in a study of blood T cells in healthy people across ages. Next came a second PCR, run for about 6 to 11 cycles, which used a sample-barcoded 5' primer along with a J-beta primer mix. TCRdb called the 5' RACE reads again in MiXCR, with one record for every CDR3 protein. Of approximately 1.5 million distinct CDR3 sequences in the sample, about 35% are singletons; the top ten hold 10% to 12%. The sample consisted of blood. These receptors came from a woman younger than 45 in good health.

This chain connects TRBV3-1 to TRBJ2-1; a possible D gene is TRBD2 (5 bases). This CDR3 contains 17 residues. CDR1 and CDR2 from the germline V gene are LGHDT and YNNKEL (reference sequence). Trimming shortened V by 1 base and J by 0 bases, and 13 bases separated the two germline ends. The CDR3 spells CASSQGVAKGSYNEQFF. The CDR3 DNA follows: TGTGCCAGCAGCCAAGGGGTAGCGAAGGGCTCCTACAATGAGCAGTTCTTC.

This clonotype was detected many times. In nucleotides, the CDR3 is TGCAGTGCTATGGGCCAGCAAGAGACCCAGTACTTC. It translates to CSAMGQQETQYF. The chain recombines TRBV20-1 with TRBJ2-5; D is uncertain. The ends were cut back, 4 bases at V and 2 bases at J, with 8 bases in the middle. The CDR3 consists of 12 residues. Germline V gene data show CDR1 as DFQATT and CDR2 as SNEGSKA (reference sequence).

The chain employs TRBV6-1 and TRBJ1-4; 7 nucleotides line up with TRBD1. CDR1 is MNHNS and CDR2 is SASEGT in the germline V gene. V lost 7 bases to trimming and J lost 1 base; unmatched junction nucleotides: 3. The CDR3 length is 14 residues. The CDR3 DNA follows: TGTGCCAGCATTCAGGGGGGAACTAATGAAAAACTGTTTTTT. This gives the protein CASIQGGTNEKLFF.

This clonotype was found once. CDR3 amino acids: CASSPMRGAEQYF. As DNA, the CDR3 is TGCGCCAGCAGCCCCATGCGGGGGGCCGAGCAGTACTTC. This chain connects TRBV4-1 to TRBJ2-7; 8 bases match TRBD2. Looked up from germline, CDR1 is MGHRA and CDR2 is YSYEKL. The CDR3 is made up of 13 amino acids. The ends lost 4 bases at V and 6 bases at J; junction bases unmatched: 5.

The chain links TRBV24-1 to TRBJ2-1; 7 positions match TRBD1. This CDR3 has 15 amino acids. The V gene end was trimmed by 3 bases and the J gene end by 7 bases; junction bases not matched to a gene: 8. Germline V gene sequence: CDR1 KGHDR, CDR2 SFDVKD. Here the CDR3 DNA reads TGTGCCACCAGTGATCCGGGACAGCATTTGAATGAGCAGTTCTTC. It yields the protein CATSDPGQHLNEQFF.

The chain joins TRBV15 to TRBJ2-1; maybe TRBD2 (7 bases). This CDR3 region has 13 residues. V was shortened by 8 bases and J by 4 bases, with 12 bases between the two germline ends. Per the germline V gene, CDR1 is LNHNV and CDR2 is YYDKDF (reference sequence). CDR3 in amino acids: CATFGGAYNEQFF. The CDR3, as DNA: TGTGCCACCTTTGGGGGGGCTTACAATGAGCAGTTCTTC.

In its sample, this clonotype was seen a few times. The chain's CDR3 is CASSIGGGIYEQYF. CDR3 bases: TGTGCCAGTAGTATCGGTGGAGGGATCTACGAGCAGTACTTC. J is TRBJ2-7 and V is TRBV19, with TRBD2 as a possible D gene (6 bases). There are 14 residues in the CDR3. In germline, CDR1 is LNHDA, CDR2 SQIVND (reference sequence). Trimming stripped 3 bases from V and 3 bases from J, with 12 bases between.

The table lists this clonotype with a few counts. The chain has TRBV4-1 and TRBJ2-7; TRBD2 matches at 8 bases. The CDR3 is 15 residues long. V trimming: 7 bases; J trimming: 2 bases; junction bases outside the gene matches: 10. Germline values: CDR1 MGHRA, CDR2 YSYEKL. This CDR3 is CASTSLAEGPYEQYF. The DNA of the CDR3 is TGCGCCAGCACCTCACTAGCGGAGGGTCCCTACGAGCAGTACTTC.

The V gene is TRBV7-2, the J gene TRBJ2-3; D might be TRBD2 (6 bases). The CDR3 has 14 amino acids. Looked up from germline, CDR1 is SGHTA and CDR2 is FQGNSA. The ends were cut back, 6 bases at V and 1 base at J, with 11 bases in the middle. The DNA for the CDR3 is TGTGCCAGCAGTCGACTAGGACGCACAGATACGCAGTATTTT. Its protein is CASSRLGRTDTQYF.

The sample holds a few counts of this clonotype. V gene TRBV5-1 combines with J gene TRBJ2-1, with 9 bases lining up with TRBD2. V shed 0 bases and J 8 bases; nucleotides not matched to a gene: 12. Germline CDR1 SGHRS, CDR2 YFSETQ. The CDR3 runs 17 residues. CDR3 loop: CASSLAGLAFRLDEQFF. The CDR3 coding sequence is TGCGCCAGCAGCTTGGCGGGACTAGCCTTTCGACTTGATGAGCAGTTCTTC.

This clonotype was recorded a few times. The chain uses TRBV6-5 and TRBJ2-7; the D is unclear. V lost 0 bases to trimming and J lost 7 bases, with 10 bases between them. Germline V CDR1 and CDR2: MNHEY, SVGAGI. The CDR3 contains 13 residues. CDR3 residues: CASSYSVPGEQYF. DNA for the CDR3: TGTGCCAGCAGTTACTCAGTCCCCGGAGAGCAGTACTTC.

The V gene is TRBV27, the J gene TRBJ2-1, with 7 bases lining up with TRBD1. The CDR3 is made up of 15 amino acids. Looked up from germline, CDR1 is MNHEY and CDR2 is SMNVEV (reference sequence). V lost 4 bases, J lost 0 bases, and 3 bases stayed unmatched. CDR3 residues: CASSSGTVSYNEQFF. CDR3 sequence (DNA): TGTGCCAGCAGTTCCGGGACAGTCTCCTACAATGAGCAGTTCTTC.

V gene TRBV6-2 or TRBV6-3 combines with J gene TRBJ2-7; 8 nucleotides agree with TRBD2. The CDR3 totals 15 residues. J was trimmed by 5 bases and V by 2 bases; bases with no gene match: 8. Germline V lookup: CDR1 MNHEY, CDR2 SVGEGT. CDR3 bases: TGTGCCAGCAGTTACGGAGCGGGAGTCTGCAACGAGCAGTACTTC. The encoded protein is CASSYGAGVCNEQYF.

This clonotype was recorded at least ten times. CDR3 sequence reads: CSARPDSTDTQYF. DNA for the CDR3: TGCAGTGCTAGACCCGATAGCACAGATACGCAGTATTTT. The genes are TRBV20-1 and TRBJ2-3, with D hard to call. This CDR3 has 13 residues. The germline CDR1 and CDR2 sequences are DFQATT and SNEGSKA (reference sequence). V was pared by 2 bases and J by 0 bases, with 6 bases between.

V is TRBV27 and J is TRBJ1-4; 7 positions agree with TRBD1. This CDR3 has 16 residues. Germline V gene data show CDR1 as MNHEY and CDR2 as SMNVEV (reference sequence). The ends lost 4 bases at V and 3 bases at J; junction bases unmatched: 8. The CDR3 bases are TGTGCCAGCAGTTCTCAACAGGGGCCCCCTAATGAAAAACTGTTTTTT. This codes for CASSSQQGPPNEKLFF. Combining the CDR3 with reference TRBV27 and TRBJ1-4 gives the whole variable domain EAQVTQNPRYLITVTGKKLTVTCSQNMNHEYMSWYRQDPGLGLRQIYYSMNVEVTDKGDVPEGYKVSRKEKRNFPLILESPSPNQTSLYFCASSSQQGPPNEKLFFGSGTQLSVL.

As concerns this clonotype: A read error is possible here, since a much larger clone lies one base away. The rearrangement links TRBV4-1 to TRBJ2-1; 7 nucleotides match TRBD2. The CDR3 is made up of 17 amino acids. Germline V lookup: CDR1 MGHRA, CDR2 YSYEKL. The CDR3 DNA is TGCGCCAGCAGCCAAGACCTAGCGGAGGCCCTCTACGATGAGCAGTTCTTC. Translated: CASSQDLAEALYDEQFF.

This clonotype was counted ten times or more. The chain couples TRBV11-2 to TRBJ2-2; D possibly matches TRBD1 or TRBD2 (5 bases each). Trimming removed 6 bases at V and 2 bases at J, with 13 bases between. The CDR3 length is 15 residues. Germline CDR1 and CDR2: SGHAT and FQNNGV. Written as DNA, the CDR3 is TGTGCCAGCAGGGGGCCGGGGCCAAACACCGGGGAGCTGTTTTTT. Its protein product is CASRGPGPNTGELFF.

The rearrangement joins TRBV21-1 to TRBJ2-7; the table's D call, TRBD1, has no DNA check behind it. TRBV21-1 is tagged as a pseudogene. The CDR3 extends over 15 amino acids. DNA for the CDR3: TGTGCCAGCAGCAAAGGCAGGGGAAGTCCCTACGAGCAGTACTTC. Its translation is CASSKGRGSPYEQYF.

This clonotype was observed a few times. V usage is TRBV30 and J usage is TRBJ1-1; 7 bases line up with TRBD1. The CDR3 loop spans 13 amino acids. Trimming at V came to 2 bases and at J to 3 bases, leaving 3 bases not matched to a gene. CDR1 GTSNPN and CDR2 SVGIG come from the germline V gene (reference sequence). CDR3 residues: CAWSTDRHTEAFF. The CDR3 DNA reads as TGTGCCTGGAGTACGGACAGGCACACTGAAGCTTTCTTT.

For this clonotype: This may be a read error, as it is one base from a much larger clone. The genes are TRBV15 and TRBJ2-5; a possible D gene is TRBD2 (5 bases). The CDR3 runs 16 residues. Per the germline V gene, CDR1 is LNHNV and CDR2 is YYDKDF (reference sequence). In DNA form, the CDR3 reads TGTGCCACCAGCAGAGATAAACTAGTATTTCAAGAGACCCCGTACTTC. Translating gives CATSRDKLVFQETPYF.

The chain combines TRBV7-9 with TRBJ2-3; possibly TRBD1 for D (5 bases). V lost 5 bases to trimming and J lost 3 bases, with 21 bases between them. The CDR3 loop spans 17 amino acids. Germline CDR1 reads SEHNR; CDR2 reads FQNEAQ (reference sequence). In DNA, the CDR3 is TGTGCCAGCAGCAAAGGGGATGGGTTGTCCTGTACAGATACGCAGTATTTT. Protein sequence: CASSKGDGLSCTDTQYF.